A selection of T cell receptor beta chains follows, all from one sample in a study of cytomegalovirus exposure and HLA in healthy donors. Here immunoSEQ multiplex PCR was the method, and the copy in TCRdb shows in-frame clones only, minus some. The sample yields 85,000 to 100,000 clones, 78% seen once. Sequencing input: PBMCs. The origin of the receptors is a woman aged 55-70 years in good health and CMV-seronegative. Both conserved end residues are part of each CDR3. The D gene is left open where the match is weak. Only some rows state a clone size, as once, few, many or a class for expanded clones.

clone size: -
D gene: -
CDR3 length: 15
V gene: TRBV5-6
J gene: TRBJ2-7
CDR3 protein: CASSLAGAGTYEQYF

clone size: -
D gene: TRBD1
CDR3 length: 15
V gene: TRBV6-5
J gene: TRBJ2-5
CDR3 protein: CASRAGTGGQETQYF

clone size: -
D gene: TRBD2
CDR3 length: 15
V gene: TRBV7-8
J gene: TRBJ2-1
CDR3 protein: CASSLGLAGYNEQFF

clone size: -
D gene: -
CDR3 length: 12
V gene: TRBV28
J gene: TRBJ1-2
CDR3 protein: CASRILNYGYTF

clone size: once
D gene: -
CDR3 length: 15
V gene: TRBV25-1
J gene: TRBJ1-1
CDR3 protein: CASVSGTTVNTEAFF

clone size: few
D gene: TRBD1
CDR3 length: 13
V gene: TRBV19
J gene: TRBJ1-2
CDR3 protein: CASVTGGDYGYTF

clone size: -
D gene: -
CDR3 length: 15
V gene: TRBV5-1
J gene: TRBJ2-5
CDR3 protein: CASSSTTTVPETQYF

clone size: -
D gene: -
CDR3 length: 15
V gene: TRBV4-1
J gene: TRBJ1-2
CDR3 protein: CASSQWTVPNYGYTF

clone size: -
D gene: TRBD1
CDR3 length: 14
V gene: TRBV10-3
J gene: TRBJ1-5
CDR3 protein: CASRDRDSNQPQHF

clone size: -
D gene: -
CDR3 length: 14
V gene: TRBV15
J gene: TRBJ2-2
CDR3 protein: CATSPRENTGELFF

clone size: few
D gene: -
CDR3 length: 15
V gene: TRBV9
J gene: TRBJ2-7
CDR3 protein: CASSVGRGHDYEQYF

clone size: -
D gene: TRBD1
CDR3 length: 14
V gene: TRBV5-1
J gene: TRBJ1-1
CDR3 protein: CASSRGTGNTEAFF

clone size: -
D gene: -
CDR3 length: 15
V gene: TRBV6-5
J gene: TRBJ1-1
CDR3 protein: CASMLFGLSDTEAFF

clone size: once
D gene: -
CDR3 length: 15
V gene: TRBV5-1
J gene: TRBJ2-2
CDR3 protein: CASSLWQGEAGELFF

clone size: -
D gene: -
CDR3 length: 18
V gene: TRBV28
J gene: TRBJ2-5
CDR3 protein: CASSLDVRRGNKQETQYF

clone size: -
D gene: -
CDR3 length: 12
V gene: TRBV5-5
J gene: TRBJ1-3
CDR3 protein: CASSPGGNTIYF

clone size: -
D gene: -
CDR3 length: 12
V gene: TRBV4-1
J gene: TRBJ1-1
CDR3 protein: CASSQGSSRAFF

clone size: -
D gene: -
CDR3 length: 13
V gene: TRBV18
J gene: TRBJ1-1
CDR3 protein: CASSAGGETEAFF

clone size: -
D gene: TRBD1
CDR3 length: 14
V gene: TRBV6-5
J gene: TRBJ2-7
CDR3 protein: CASSSGQEAYEQYF

clone size: once
D gene: TRBD1
CDR3 length: 17
V gene: TRBV27
J gene: TRBJ1-5
CDR3 protein: CASSPTFSRQGSQPQHF

clone size: -
D gene: -
CDR3 length: 14
V gene: TRBV2
J gene: TRBJ1-4
CDR3 protein: CASMKDSFNEKLFF

clone size: -
D gene: TRBD1
CDR3 length: 20
V gene: TRBV27
J gene: TRBJ1-3
CDR3 protein: CASSSPGTEMTLRSGNTIYF

clone size: -
D gene: -
CDR3 length: 11
V gene: TRBV27
J gene: TRBJ2-1
CDR3 protein: CASSHSNEQFF

clone size: -
D gene: -
CDR3 length: 15
V gene: TRBV27
J gene: TRBJ2-7
CDR3 protein: CASSLSRQDSYEQYF

clone size: -
D gene: -
CDR3 length: 16
V gene: TRBV7-2
J gene: TRBJ1-1
CDR3 protein: CASSLNGGGLNTEAFF

clone size: -
D gene: -
CDR3 length: 15
V gene: TRBV6-5
J gene: TRBJ1-3
CDR3 protein: CASSPDRGMGNTIYF

clone size: -
D gene: TRBD2
CDR3 length: 16
V gene: TRBV2
J gene: TRBJ2-3
CDR3 protein: CASQTSGRRPTDTQYF

clone size: -
D gene: -
CDR3 length: 13
V gene: TRBV5-1
J gene: TRBJ2-1
CDR3 protein: CASSSDIAGEQFF

clone size: -
D gene: -
CDR3 length: 13
V gene: TRBV27
J gene: TRBJ1-4
CDR3 protein: CASRLTANEKLFF

clone size: -
D gene: TRBD1
CDR3 length: 17
V gene: TRBV7-9
J gene: TRBJ2-2
CDR3 protein: CASSPRTGVFGAGELFF

clone size: -
D gene: TRBD1
CDR3 length: 14
V gene: TRBV5-1
J gene: TRBJ1-5
CDR3 protein: CASSLAGGHQPQHF